This T cell receptor beta chain was sequenced for a study of cytomegalovirus exposure and HLA in healthy donors. Germline CDR1 and CDR2: MGHRA and YSYEKL. The V and J ends lost 4 bases and 1 base, in that order; junction bases with no gene match: 3. This CDR3 is 16 amino acids long. To note about this clone: Its antigen is not known.

Study outcomes and limitations: Despite most TCR sequences being rare, some public TCRs occurred in many donors.

Generated by immunoSEQ multiplex PCR, the TCRdb table keeps only in-frame clones and is missing some. The profile shows 100,000 to 150,000 clones, around 88% of them singletons. This chain connects TRBV4-1 to TRBJ1-3, with 11 bases lining up with TRBD1. This TCR was recovered from a man between 18 and 29 years old in good health and CMV-seronegative. The material sequenced was PBMCs. This CDR3 is CASSPGQGASGNTIYF. CDR3 bases: TGCGCCAGCAGCCCCGGACAGGGGGCGTCTGGAAACACCATATATTTT.